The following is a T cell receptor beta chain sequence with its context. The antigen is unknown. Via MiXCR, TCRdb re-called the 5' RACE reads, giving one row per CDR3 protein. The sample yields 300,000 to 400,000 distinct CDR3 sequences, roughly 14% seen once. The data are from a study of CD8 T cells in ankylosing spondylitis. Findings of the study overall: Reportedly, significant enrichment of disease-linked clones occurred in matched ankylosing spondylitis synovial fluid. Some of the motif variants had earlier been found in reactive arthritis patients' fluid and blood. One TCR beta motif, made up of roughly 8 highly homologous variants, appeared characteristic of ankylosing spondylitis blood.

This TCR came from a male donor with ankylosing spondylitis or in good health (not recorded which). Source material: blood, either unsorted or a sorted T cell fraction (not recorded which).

The CDR3 spells CSAAGTGVRNQPQHF. CDR3 sequence (DNA): TGCAGTGCGGCCGGGACAGGCGTGCGCAATCAGCCCCAGCATTTT. The genes are TRBV20-1 and TRBJ1-5, with 8 nucleotides matching TRBD1. This CDR3 is 15 amino acids long. The germline CDR1 and CDR2 sequences are DFQATT and SNEGSKA (reference sequence). Trimming at V came to 6 bases and at J to 2 bases, leaving 9 bases not matched to a gene.